This T cell receptor (beta chain) stems from a study of OX40 agonist ivuxolimab in advanced cancers. About the study: In three patients, partial responses were observed, one with hepatocellular carcinoma and two with cutaneous melanoma.

Turning to this clone: The antigen remains unidentified.

The CDR3 totals 16 residues. V lost 3 bases and J lost 0, with 9 bases in between. From germline, CDR1 is LNHDA and CDR2 SQIVND (reference sequence). General study findings and limits: Low normalized T-cell clonal expansion also characterized some of the nonresponders. Doses of 0.1 to 3.0 mg/kg were accompanied by clonal expansion of CD4+ and CD8+ blood T cells by week 6.

Data came from immunoSEQ multiplex PCR; TCRdb stores just in-frame clones and leaves some out. This sample carries more than 20,000 clones, about 90% of them seen once, and the ten largest clones take over 50%. At cycle 4 day 1, cycle 7 day 1, and baseline, blood was sampled. This specimen was CD4+ or CD8+ T cells sorted from blood, taken in a trial of the OX40 agonist ivuxolimab. V gene TRBV19 combines with J gene TRBJ2-6; D uncertain. The sequence was obtained from an adult with an advanced solid tumor such as melanoma, head and neck, liver or kidney cancer. CDR3 nucleotide sequence: TGTGCCAGTAGTATTTTCGGTCTCTCTGGGGCCAACGTCCTGACTTTC. It specifies CASSIFGLSGANVLTF.